The entry below gives a single TCR beta chain sequence along with its context. Its matching antigen is unknown. Time point here: pre-sensitization, week 0. As for treatment: therapeutic diphenylcyclopropenone sensitization with weekly scalp DPC. Non-pregnant alopecia patients aged 18 to 70, suitable for DPC therapy. Looked up from germline, CDR1 is SNHLY and CDR2 is FYNNEI. Germline trimming cut 6 bases from V and 7 bases from J; bases unmatched to any gene: 9. This CDR3 has 17 residues. This specimen belongs to a study of human T cells and chemical hapten exposure. Each CDR3 protein gets one entry after TCRdb re-called the RACE reads with MiXCR. The sample includes about 90,000 distinct CDR3 sequences, 8.5% of them seen just once. The study's findings and limits: Patch test score showed a positive correlation with PT1 expanded TCR counts.

Specimen: whole blood, collected in connection with sensitization to the hapten diphenylcyclopropenone (DPC). The rearrangement uses TRBV2 and TRBJ2-2; the match to TRBD2 covers 15 bases. This TCR derives from a man aged 40-49 years with alopecia areata. Some clones in this sample may be carry-over from other donors' samples. The CDR3 loop is CASSLPGTSGRIGELFF. As DNA, the CDR3 is TGTGCCAGCAGCCTACCCGGGACTAGCGGGAGGATCGGGGAGCTGTTTTTT. Filled out from reference TRBV2 and TRBJ2-2, the complete variable domain reads EPEVTQTPSHQVTQMGQEVILRCVPISNHLYFYWYRQILGQKVEFLVSFYNNEISEKSEIFDDQFSVERPDGSNFTLKIRSTKLEDSAMYFCASSLPGTSGRIGELFFGEGSRLTVL.